These T cell receptor beta chains were read from a single sample in a study of blood T cells in healthy people across ages. TCRdb reprocessed the 5' RACE reads via MiXCR and lists one record per CDR3 protein. The table lists hundreds of thousands of distinct CDR3 sequences, over 40% of them singletons. Sequencing input: blood. These receptors came from a man older than 75 in good health. CDR3s leave out the opening cysteine and the closing phenylalanine or tryptophan. The order of the fields is V gene, D gene, J gene, CDR3 protein. D genes are given only for firm matches.

TRBV20-1,-,TRBJ2-5,SARESQEETHY
TRBV28,-,TRBJ2-1,ASSLGRRVEQF
TRBV7-2,-,TRBJ2-7,ASLGLREQY
TRBV7-9,-,TRBJ1-2,ASTSSRGANYGYT
TRBV12-3/TRBV12-4,-,TRBJ1-5,ASSLALARSNQPQH
TRBV28,TRBD2,-,ASSFGGSELGNEQY
TRBV27,-,TRBJ2-3,ASRVARTQY
TRBV5-1,-,TRBJ2-3,ASSLDLSDTQY
TRBV6-5,-,TRBJ2-4,ASSYALAKNIQY
TRBV7-7,TRBD2,TRBJ2-1,ASSSSSGGAYNEQF
TRBV12-3/TRBV12-4,TRBD2,TRBJ2-1,ASSPSGGQSYNEQF
TRBV4-3,TRBD2,TRBJ2-7,ASSQGTSGRFEQY
TRBV7-2,-,TRBJ2-1,ASSSSRVPWTTYNEQF
TRBV29-1,-,TRBJ2-5,SVLSGTPQETQY
TRBV7-9,TRBD1,TRBJ2-1,ASSDGTGGRQEQF
TRBV18,TRBD1,TRBJ2-7,ASSPRRQGPYEQY
TRBV5-1,-,TRBJ2-1,ASSTDMAKDNEQF
TRBV5-1,-,-,ASSLEKYYEQY
TRBV7-2,TRBD1,TRBJ2-5,ASSSGGVRVKTQY
TRBV6-1,-,TRBJ1-2,ASSEAGGPGYT
TRBV28,TRBD2,TRBJ2-1,ASSLAGGTHEQF
TRBV6-2/TRBV6-3,-,TRBJ1-1,ASRTSSGGRPGTEAF